These T cell receptor beta chains were read from a single sample in a study of PD-L1 blockade in urothelial cancer. Measured with immunoSEQ multiplex PCR; TCRdb has only the in-frame clones, and not every one. This repertoire shows roughly 87,000 clones, around 89% found once; its top ten account for about 1%. The specimen was PBMCs, collected around atezolizumab (anti-PD-L1) treatment. The source is a woman of 80 years or more with urothelial cancer. CDR3s include the opening cysteine and the closing phenylalanine or tryptophan. The order of the fields is D gene, clone size, V gene, J gene, CDR3 length, CDR3 protein, CDR3 DNA. D genes are given only for firm matches. Some rows have no size entry. The others give once, few or many, or a class for an expanded clone.

>TRBD2|-|TRBV5-1|TRBJ2-7|19
CASSLGPSGLAGKLYEQYF
TGCGCCAGCAGCTTGGGACCCTCCGGACTAGCGGGAAAACTCTACGAGCAGTACTTC
>TRBD1|-|TRBV19|TRBJ1-1|14
CATRQGWVDTEAFF
TGTGCCACGAGACAGGGGTGGGTTGACACTGAAGCTTTCTTT
>TRBD1|-|TRBV27|TRBJ1-5|15
CASSKGQGVGQPQHF
TGTGCCAGCAGTAAAGGACAGGGTGTCGGTCAGCCCCAGCATTTT
>TRBD2|-|TRBV14|TRBJ2-7|15
CASSQPGLGNYEQYF
TGTGCCAGCAGCCAACCGGGACTAGGAAATTACGAGCAGTACTTC
>-|-|TRBV5-4|TRBJ1-1|17
CASSLALGTPGGTEAFF
TGTGCCAGCAGCTTGGCCTTGGGGACCCCCGGGGGGACTGAAGCTTTCTTT
>-|-|TRBV29-1|TRBJ2-1|10
CSVVLNEQFF
TGCAGCGTTGTTCTTAATGAGCAGTTCTTC
>-|-|TRBV7-3|TRBJ1-1|14
CASSLDGSNTEAFF
TGTGCCAGCAGCTTAGACGGGTCAAACACTGAAGCTTTCTTT
>-|-|TRBV5-1|TRBJ2-7|14
CASSLDNPPYEQYF
TGCGCCAGCAGCTTGGACAACCCCCCCTACGAGCAGTACTTC
>-|-|TRBV29-1|TRBJ2-7|11
CSVENFYEQYF
TGCAGCGTTGAAAACTTCTACGAGCAGTACTTC
>TRBD2|-|TRBV11-2|TRBJ2-1|16
CASSLFLAGASDEQFF
TGTGCCAGCAGCTTATTCCTAGCGGGGGCCTCCGATGAGCAGTTCTTC
>-|-|TRBV7-3|TRBJ2-1|13
CASSSDWYNEQFF
TGTGCCAGCAGCTCAGACTGGTACAATGAGCAGTTCTTC
>-|-|TRBV6-1|TRBJ2-6|10
CATSANVLTF
TGTGCCACCTCGGCCAACGTCCTGACTTTC
>TRBD2|-|TRBV7-9|TRBJ2-7|15
CASGLAGGSGNEQYF
TGTGCCAGCGGCTTGGCGGGAGGAAGTGGAAACGAGCAGTACTTC
>-|-|TRBV27|TRBJ2-2|14
CASRLGQTTGELFF
TGTGCCAGCAGGCTCGGACAGACCACCGGGGAGCTGTTTTTT
>-|-|TRBV7-9|TRBJ1-1|14
CASTGQTLLTEAFF
TGTGCCAGTACAGGACAGACCCTTTTGACTGAAGCTTTCTTT
>-|-|TRBV19|TRBJ2-3|15
CASRISATAPDTQYF
TGTGCCAGTAGGATTAGCGCCACAGCACCAGATACGCAGTATTTT
>-|-|TRBV7-3|TRBJ2-5|14
CASSLRPGVETQYF
TGTGCCAGCAGCTTAAGGCCAGGGGTAGAGACCCAGTACTTC
>-|-|TRBV18|TRBJ2-2|15
CASSPQGTNTGELFF
TGTGCCAGCTCACCACAGGGGACGAACACCGGGGAGCTGTTTTTT
>-|-|TRBV28|TRBJ1-1|15
CASSIKTGLNTEAFF
TGTGCCAGCAGTATCAAAACAGGGTTGAACACTGAAGCTTTCTTT
>TRBD2|-|TRBV9|TRBJ2-1|15
CASTRLAGADNEQFF
TGTGCCAGCACCCGACTGGCGGGAGCGGACAATGAGCAGTTCTTC
>TRBD1|-|TRBV10-2|TRBJ1-1|13
CASLRDSGTEAFF
TGCGCCAGCCTCCGGGACAGTGGGACTGAAGCTTTCTTT
>-|few|TRBV29-1|TRBJ1-1|11
CSARSMNGAFF
TGCAGTGCCCGGAGCATGAACGGAGCTTTCTTT
>TRBD1|-|TRBV5-6|TRBJ2-3|14
CASTRTGDTDTQYF
TGTGCCAGCACCCGGACAGGGGACACAGATACGCAGTATTTT
>-|-|TRBV5-4|TRBJ1-1|15
CASSPGAVMNTEAFF
TGTGCCAGCAGCCCTGGGGCAGTTATGAACACTGAAGCTTTCTTT
>TRBD2|-|TRBV7-9|TRBJ2-1|15
CASSPTSGSYNEQFF
TGTGCCAGCAGCCCGACTAGCGGATCCTACAATGAGCAGTTCTTC
>-|-|TRBV15|TRBJ1-5|15
CATTRGRQGPQPQHF
TGTGCCACCACAAGAGGACGGCAGGGGCCACAGCCCCAGCATTTT
>-|-|TRBV2|TRBJ2-1|15
CASRPTPAASNEQFF
TGTGCCAGCAGACCAACCCCGGCGGCGAGTAATGAGCAGTTCTTC
>TRBD1|-|TRBV9|TRBJ2-7|16
CASSVAEGTGPYEQYF
TGTGCCAGCAGCGTAGCTGAGGGGACAGGGCCCTACGAGCAGTACTTC
>TRBD1|few|TRBV27|TRBJ1-1|13
CASSYGLSGGAFF
TGTGCCAGCAGTTATGGCCTGTCAGGGGGAGCTTTCTTT
>TRBD2|-|TRBV18|TRBJ2-3|14
CASGPSGITDTQYF
TGTGCCAGCGGCCCTAGCGGGATTACAGATACGCAGTATTTT
>-|-|TRBV15|TRBJ2-1|15
CATSRGTQGYNEQFF
TGTGCCACCAGCAGAGGGACCCAGGGTTACAATGAGCAGTTCTTC
>-|once|TRBV9|TRBJ2-7|15
CASSVGPSETYEQYF
TGTGCCAGCAGCGTAGGCCCTAGCGAGACCTACGAGCAGTACTTC
>TRBD2|-|TRBV6-5|TRBJ2-2|15
CASRLAGADTGELFF
TGTGCCAGCCGTCTAGCGGGAGCGGACACCGGGGAGCTGTTTTTT
>-|few|TRBV18|TRBJ1-1|13
CASSPQQNTEAFF
TGTGCCAGCTCACCACAACAGAACACTGAAGCTTTCTTT
>-|-|TRBV7-3|TRBJ2-7|14
CASSRQADPYEQYF
TGTGCCAGCAGCCGACAAGCCGACCCCTACGAGCAGTACTTC
>-|-|TRBV5-6|TRBJ2-5|14
CASSLGEAQETQYF
TGTGCCAGCAGCTTGGGGGAGGCGCAAGAGACCCAGTACTTC
>TRBD2|-|TRBV11-2|TRBJ2-5|18
CASSRTTSGRAVGETQYF
TGTGCCAGCAGCAGAACTACTAGCGGGAGGGCCGTTGGAGAGACCCAGTACTTC
>TRBD1|-|TRBV12-5|TRBJ1-1|14
CASGLGQLNTEAFF
TGTGCTAGTGGCCTGGGACAGTTGAACACTGAAGCTTTCTTT
>TRBD2|few|TRBV27|TRBJ2-5|15
CASRSGLAGQETQYF
TGTGCCAGCAGGTCGGGACTAGCGGGACAAGAGACCCAGTACTTC
>-|-|TRBV30|TRBJ1-3|16
CAWTTSRQPSGNTIYF
TGTGCCTGGACTACCTCTCGACAACCCTCTGGAAACACCATATATTTT
>-|-|TRBV27|TRBJ1-5|14
CASRPVSRNQPQHF
TGTGCCAGCAGACCGGTTAGTCGCAATCAGCCCCAGCATTTT